Following are 6 T cell receptor beta chains from one sample sequenced in a study of blood T cell repertoires in COVID-19. Method: immunoSEQ multiplex PCR; TCRdb's copy keeps in-frame clones and lacks some. The sample comprises 250,000 to 300,000 clones, approximately 91% of which are singletons, and over 2% rests with the top ten. Sequences were obtained from peripheral blood. The source is a young woman with COVID-19, enrolled during active disease.

The chain employs TRBV30 and TRBJ1-2; tentatively, D is TRBD1 (5 bases). The CDR3 runs to 14 residues. V lost 3 bases, J lost 5 bases, and 16 bases lay in between. Germline CDR1 and CDR2: GTSNPN and SVGIG (reference sequence). DNA of the CDR3: TGTGCCTGGAGCCCCTCCGACAGAGAGTATGGCTACACCTTC. Protein: CAWSPSDREYGYTF.

The chain is built from TRBV25-1 and TRBJ2-3, with 10 bases fitting TRBD2. The CDR3 covers 17 residues. V lost 4 bases and J lost 3; bases outside the gene matches: 10. The germline gives CDR1 MGHDK, CDR2 SYGVNS. The CDR3 reads CASSGSSGREVTDTQYF. The DNA of the CDR3 is TGTGCCAGCAGTGGATCTAGCGGGAGAGAGGTGACAGATACGCAGTATTTT.

The chain combines TRBV3-1 (or the pseudogene TRBV3-2) with TRBJ1-2, with no clear D. Germline V gene data show CDR1 as LGHDT and CDR2 as YNNKEL (reference sequence). This CDR3 comprises 15 residues. V lost 0 bases and J 2 bases, leaving 10 bases between the germline ends. The CDR3 sequence: CASSQELGLNYGYTF. CDR3 DNA sequence: TGTGCCAGCAGCCAAGAATTGGGCCTCAACTATGGCTACACCTTC.

The chain carries TRBV30 and TRBJ1-5; TRBD1 might be the D (6 bases). The germline V gene has CDR1 GTSNPN and CDR2 SVGIG (reference sequence). There are 12 residues in the CDR3. V was cut by 5 bases and J by 6 bases, with 11 bases left in between. The CDR3 loop is CAWGTGSQPQHF. CDR3 nucleotide sequence: TGTGCCTGGGGCACAGGGTCTCAGCCCCAGCATTTT.

The chain has TRBV30 and TRBJ2-1; 10 positions match TRBD2. The CDR3 runs 14 residues. Germline V gene sequence: CDR1 GTSNPN, CDR2 SVGIG (reference sequence). After removal of 2 bases from V and 5 bases from J, the junction contained 3 bases not matched to a gene. The CDR3 nucleotides are TGTGCCTGGAGTCCCGGGACTAGCGACAATGAGCAGTTCTTC. This gives the protein CAWSPGTSDNEQFF.

The chain recombines TRBV10-2 with TRBJ1-6; the D gene is possibly TRBD1 (5 bases). The germline V gene encodes CDR1 WSHSY and CDR2 SAAADI. The CDR3 extends over 15 amino acids. V lost 3 bases to trimming and J lost 4 bases, with 10 bases between them. CDR3 DNA: TGCGCCAGCAGTGACAGGGAAGGGTATAATTCACCCCTCCACTTT. Its protein product is CASSDREGYNSPLHF.